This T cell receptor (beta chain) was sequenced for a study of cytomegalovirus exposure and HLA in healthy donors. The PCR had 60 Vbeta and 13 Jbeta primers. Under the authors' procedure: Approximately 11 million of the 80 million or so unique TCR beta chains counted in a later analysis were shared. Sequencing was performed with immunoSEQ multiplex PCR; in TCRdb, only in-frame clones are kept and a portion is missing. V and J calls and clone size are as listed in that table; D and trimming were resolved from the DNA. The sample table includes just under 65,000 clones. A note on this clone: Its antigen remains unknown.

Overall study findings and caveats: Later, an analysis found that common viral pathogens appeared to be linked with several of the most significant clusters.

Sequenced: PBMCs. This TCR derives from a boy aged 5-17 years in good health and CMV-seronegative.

The CDR3 DNA sequence: TGTGCCAGCAGCCTCACCCAGGCAGACCTACAGCCCCAGCATTTT. Encoded protein: CASSLTQADLQPQHF. The chain joins TRBV6-5 to TRBJ1-5, with no clear D. The CDR3 has 15 residues. V lost 6 bases and J 7 bases, leaving 19 bases between the germline ends. CDR1 and CDR2 (germline): MNHEY, SVGAGI.